The 24 T cell receptor beta chains in this list originate from one sample, sequenced in a study of T-cell reconstitution after alpha-beta-depleted transplantation in children. The TCRbeta library incorporated unique molecular identifiers. MiXCR, applied by TCRdb to the PCR reads, yields one record per CDR3 protein. The sample has a few hundred thousand distinct CDR3 sequences, around 12% seen once. This specimen was PBMCs from the stem cell graft donor, taken from the stem cell graft. The receptors were gathered from a human donor who donated a stem cell graft to a child with combined immunodeficiency.

The rearrangement links TRBV24-1 to TRBJ2-1; TRBD2 agrees at 8 bases. V lost 2 bases and J lost 8; bases outside the gene matches: 10. Germline CDR1 and CDR2: KGHDR and SFDVKD. The CDR3 length is 16 residues. CDR3 sequence: CATSDSPSGRGYEQFF. CDR3 nucleotide sequence: TGTGCCACCAGTGATTCACCCAGCGGGAGAGGTTATGAGCAGTTCTTC.

This clonotype showed up many times. DNA of the CDR3: TGCAGCGGAACAGGGCGCACCACCGGGGAGCTGTTTTTT. Translated: CSGTGRTTGELFF. The chain uses TRBV29-1 and TRBJ2-2; perhaps TRBD1 as D (6 bases). CDR3 length equals 13 residues. V was shortened by 7 bases and J by 4 bases, with 13 bases between the two germline ends. Germline CDR1 SQVTM, CDR2 ANQGSEA.

In this sample, this clonotype turned up a few times. This chain connects TRBV2 to TRBJ2-3, with D possibly being TRBD2 (6 bases). Trimming shortened V by 10 bases and J by 0 bases, and 11 bases separated the two germline ends. Germline-derived CDR1 and CDR2 are SNHLY and FYNNEI. This CDR3 is 13 amino acids long. CDR3 in amino acids: CATTGVSTDTQYF. The CDR3 DNA reads as TGTGCCACTACGGGGGTTAGCACAGATACGCAGTATTTT.

The chain couples TRBV6-5 to TRBJ2-3, with a tentative D call TRBD2 (6 bases). The germline V gene encodes CDR1 MNHEY and CDR2 SVGAGI. V was pared by 2 bases and J by 2 bases, with 11 bases between. CDR3 length: 15 residues. CDR3 sequence (DNA): TGTGCCAGCAGTTACGGCGCGGGAATCACAGATACGCAGTATTTT. Protein: CASSYGAGITDTQYF.

The V gene is TRBV28, the J gene TRBJ2-7; 8 positions match TRBD2. Trimming took 6 bases from V and 3 from J; bases not matched to a gene: 7. Per the germline V gene, CDR1 is MDHEN and CDR2 is SYDVKM. The CDR3 loop spans 14 amino acids. This CDR3 is CASRPTGGNYEQYF. In nucleotides, the CDR3 is TGTGCCAGCAGGCCGACGGGGGGGAACTACGAGCAGTACTTC. The full variable domain, completed using reference TRBV28 and TRBJ2-7, is DVKVTQSSRYLVKRTGEKVFLECVQDMDHENMFWYRQDPGLGLRLIYFSYDVKMKEKGDIPEGYSVSREKKERFSLILESASTNQTSMYLCASRPTGGNYEQYFGPGTRLTVT.

CDR3 DNA sequence: TGTGCCAGCAGCTTAGGGGAACAGGTTACGAACTATGGCTACACCTTC. Its protein is CASSLGEQVTNYGYTF. The chain employs TRBV13 and TRBJ1-2; tentatively, D is TRBD1 (5 bases). The CDR3 extends over 16 amino acids. The V end lost 0 bases, the J end lost 2 bases, and 13 bases lay between the germline ends. Germline CDR1 reads PRHDT; CDR2 reads FYEKMQ (reference sequence).

The CDR3 nucleotides read TGTGCCAGCAGCTCGGGACAGACAATTACCACAGATACGCAGTATTTT. This sequence encodes CASSSGQTITTDTQYF. The rearrangement links TRBV7-9 to TRBJ2-3; 7 bases line up with TRBD1. The germline V gene encodes CDR1 SEHNR and CDR2 FQNEAQ (reference sequence). The CDR3 has 16 amino acids. Trimming removed 4 bases from V and 2 bases from J; junction bases left unmatched: 9.

This chain links TRBV4-3 with TRBJ1-3; D uncertain. Per the germline V gene, CDR1 is LGHNA and CDR2 is YSLEER. This CDR3 comprises 15 residues. The ends were cut back, 4 bases at V and 6 bases at J, with 16 bases in the middle. CDR3 DNA sequence: TGCGCCAGCAGCCCGAATTTAGGGCTAGAAAACACCATATATTTT. Its translation: CASSPNLGLENTIYF.

J is TRBJ2-3 and V is TRBV7-8, with 11 bases that match TRBD1. The junction had 6 bases not matched to a gene; V was cut back by 1 base and J by 6 bases. The V gene's germline CDR1 is SGHVS and CDR2 FQNEAQ. CDR3 length: 16 residues. The CDR3 protein is CASSLGLDRGLDTQYF. The CDR3, as DNA: TGTGCCAGCAGCTTAGGGTTGGACAGGGGGCTTGATACGCAGTATTTT.

The genes are TRBV7-9 and TRBJ2-1; the D gene is possibly TRBD2 (5 bases). The V end was cut by 5 bases, the J end by 10 bases, with 12 bases between. Germline V CDR1 and CDR2: SEHNR, FQNEAQ (reference sequence). The CDR3 sequence is 12 residues long. CDR3 nucleotides: TGTGCCAGCAGCCCCTTTTCGGGAGAGCAGTTCTTC. Translated, it gives CASSPFSGEQFF.

Concerning this clonotype itself: This could be a read error, since a much larger clone is one nucleotide away. This CDR3 fails to terminate in the conserved phenylalanine or tryptophan, so it likely reflects a read error. The chain links TRBV4-1 to TRBJ1-4, with D unclear. The V gene's germline CDR1 is MGHRA and CDR2 YSYEKL. V was clipped by 0 bases and J by 11 bases, with 13 bases between them. The CDR3 is made up of 14 amino acids. DNA for the CDR3: TGCGCCAGCAGCCAAGATGAGAAGGGTTGGAAACTGTTTGTT. Translating it yields CASSQDEKGWKLFV.

This clonotype was counted only a few times. This chain links TRBV2 with TRBJ2-7; 8 bases are shared with TRBD1. This CDR3 comprises 14 residues. Losses at the gene ends were 4 bases for V and 4 bases for J; bases not matched to a gene: 6. Germline CDR1 SNHLY, CDR2 FYNNEI. The CDR3 region has the DNA TGTGCCAGCAGTGCGGCAGGGGGCGAGTACGAGCAGTACTTC. Protein sequence: CASSAAGGEYEQYF.

In this sample, this clonotype turned up a few times. The chain has TRBV7-6 and TRBJ2-7; a weak D match, TRBD2 (6 bases). Trimming shortened V by 1 base and J by 7 bases, and 20 bases separated the two germline ends. Germline lookup yields CDR1 SGHVS and CDR2 FNYEAQ. This CDR3 spans 16 amino acids. The DNA for the CDR3 is TGTGCCAGCAGCTTAGAATTGTCCACTAGCCGTATGGAGCAGTACTTC. It translates to CASSLELSTSRMEQYF. Together with reference TRBV7-6 and TRBJ2-7, the CDR3 gives the full variable domain: GAGVSQSPRYKVTKRGQDVALRCDPISGHVSLYWYRQALGQGPEFLTYFNYEAQQDKSGLPNDRFSAERPEGSISTLTIQRTEQRDSAMYRCASSLELSTSRMEQYFGPGTRLTVT.

This clonotype occurred a few times. The chain is built from TRBV19 and TRBJ1-1; D remains ambiguous. From germline, CDR1 is LNHDA and CDR2 SQIVND (reference sequence). The CDR3 sequence is 13 residues long. V was shortened by 3 bases and J by 1 base, with 6 bases between the two germline ends. CDR3 in amino acids: CASSILANTEAFF. CDR3 in DNA: TGTGCCAGTAGTATCCTCGCGAACACTGAAGCTTTCTTT.

V usage is TRBV12-5 and J usage is TRBJ1-1, with 7 nucleotides matching TRBD1. V lost 4 bases, J lost 0 bases, and 5 bases stayed unmatched. CDR3 length equals 15 residues. The germline gives CDR1 LGHNT, CDR2 FRNRAP. The CDR3 bases are TGTGCTAGTGGTTCCCCGACAGGGATGAACACTGAAGCTTTCTTT. Encoded protein: CASGSPTGMNTEAFF.

On this clonotype itself: This may stem from a read error, because a much larger clone lies one nucleotide away. The chain recombines TRBV13 with TRBJ2-1; TRBD1 is a possible D gene (6 bases). Trimming removed 7 bases from V and 0 bases from J, with 22 bases in between. This CDR3 region has 18 residues. CDR1 is PRHDT, CDR2 FYEKMQ, per germline (reference sequence). The CDR3 nucleotides are TGTGCCAGCATCGCCCTACTCATAAGGGGGAGCTCCTACAATGAGCAGTTCTTC. This gives the protein CASIALLIRGSSYNEQFF.

The V gene is TRBV6-1, the J gene TRBJ2-1; 9 bases are a match to TRBD1. J gave up 1 base and V 5 bases, and 6 bases lay outside the gene matches. This CDR3 is built from 16 residues. The V gene's germline CDR1 is MNHNS and CDR2 SASEGT. The CDR3 DNA is TGTGCCAGCAGTCCAACAGGGGGCTTTTCCTACAATGAGCAGTTCTTC. Its protein is CASSPTGGFSYNEQFF.

CDR3 DNA: TGTGCCAGCAGCCCCGAGCGGGAGCTCGGAGATACGCAGTATTTT. Protein sequence: CASSPERELGDTQYF. The rearrangement joins TRBV3-1 to TRBJ2-3; TRBD2 agrees at 8 bases. Germline V gene lookup returns CDR1 LGHDT and CDR2 YNNKEL (reference sequence). V shed 4 bases, J shed 5 bases, and the junction held 8 bases outside the gene matches. The CDR3 extends over 15 amino acids.

This clonotype was recorded many times. The V call is TRBV13, the J call TRBJ2-1; tentative D call: TRBD2 (5 bases). Trimming pared 4 bases from V and 7 bases from J, leaving 17 bases between. Germline CDR1 and CDR2: PRHDT and FYEKMQ (reference sequence). CDR3 length equals 15 residues. This chain's CDR3 is CASSSHRENVNEQFF. DNA for the CDR3: TGTGCCAGCAGCTCCCACCGGGAAAATGTAAATGAGCAGTTCTTC.

This chain links TRBV3-1 with TRBJ1-3, with D tentatively TRBD1 (6 bases). Trimming removed 11 bases from V and 6 bases from J, with 17 bases in between. From germline, CDR1 is LGHDT and CDR2 YNNKEL (reference sequence). This CDR3 has 13 amino acids. CDR3 nucleotide sequence: TGTGCCTCCTCCCGACAGGTCGAAAACACCATATATTTT. It specifies CASSRQVENTIYF.

The chain carries TRBV19 and TRBJ2-4; a possible D gene is TRBD2 (5 bases). The CDR3 totals 15 residues. Germline V gene lookup returns CDR1 LNHDA and CDR2 SQIVND (reference sequence). Between the trimmed V and J ends, which lost 5 bases and 0 bases, there was a span of 11 bases. Here the CDR3 DNA reads TGTGCCAGTAGTTCGAGTGGACTAGCCAAAAACATTCAGTACTTC. Protein product: CASSSSGLAKNIQYF.

The chain uses TRBV6-2 or TRBV6-3 and TRBJ2-1; 11 nucleotides agree with TRBD2. The CDR3 contains 14 residues. Per the germline V gene, CDR1 is MNHEY and CDR2 is SVGEGT. After removal of 4 bases from V and 7 bases from J, the junction contained 3 bases not matched to a gene. Here the CDR3 reads CASSSLAGVNEQFF. The CDR3 DNA follows: TGTGCCAGCAGTTCACTAGCGGGGGTTAATGAGCAGTTCTTC.

The chain has TRBV29-1 and TRBJ2-7; D unresolved. Trimming left V 4 bases short and J 6 bases short, with 10 bases between. Germline assignment: CDR1 SQVTM and CDR2 ANQGSEA. The CDR3 spans 11 residues. CDR3 amino acids: CSVVQFGEQYF. DNA of the CDR3: TGCAGCGTTGTCCAGTTCGGCGAGCAGTACTTC.

The chain carries TRBV15 and TRBJ1-3; tentative D call: TRBD1 (6 bases). The V and J ends lost 3 bases and 2 bases respectively, with 14 bases between them. Germline assignment: CDR1 LNHNV and CDR2 YYDKDF (reference sequence). This CDR3 comprises 16 residues. The CDR3 DNA is TGTGCCACCAGCAGGGGACATGGCCCCCCTGGAAACACCATATATTTT. Translating gives CATSRGHGPPGNTIYF.